This T cell receptor beta chain was recovered during a study of CD8 T cells in Susac syndrome. Findings and caveats of the study: The TCR sequencing and HLA analysis in the study involved a relatively small number of individuals, as the study acknowledged.

Healthy donors acted as controls, with matching for age and sex. Notes on this clonotype: Its antigen is not identified.

The CDR3 is 14 residues long. The germline V gene encodes CDR1 SGDLS and CDR2 YYNGEE. V lost 3 bases and J 3 bases, leaving 10 bases between the germline ends. The authors reverse transcribed roughly 0.5 to 1 ug RNA with random hexamers. MiXCR was run by TCRdb on the immunoSEQ multiplex PCR reads, yielding one entry per CDR3 protein. The table lists about 49,000 distinct CDR3 sequences, over 85% of them singletons. This receptor was obtained from a human donor in good health. The sequencing sample was made of CD8+ T cells from PBMCs. V and J are TRBV9 and TRBJ2-1, with D tentatively TRBD2 (6 bases). The CDR3 sequence is CASSGDSFYNEQFF. In DNA form, the CDR3 reads TGTGCCAGCAGCGGGGACTCGTTCTACAATGAGCAGTTCTTC.